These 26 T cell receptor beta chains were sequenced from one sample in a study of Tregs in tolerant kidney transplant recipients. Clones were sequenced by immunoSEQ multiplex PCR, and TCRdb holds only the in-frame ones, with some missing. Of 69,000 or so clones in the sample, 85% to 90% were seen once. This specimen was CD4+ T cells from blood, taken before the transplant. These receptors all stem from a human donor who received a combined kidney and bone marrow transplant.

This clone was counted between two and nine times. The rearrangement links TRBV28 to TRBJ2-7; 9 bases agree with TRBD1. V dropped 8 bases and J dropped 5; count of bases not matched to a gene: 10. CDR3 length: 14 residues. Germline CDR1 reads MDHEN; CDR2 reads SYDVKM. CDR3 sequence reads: CASAPGTGRHEQYF. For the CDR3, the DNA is TGTGCCAGCGCCCCTGGGACAGGGAGACACGAGCAGTACTTC. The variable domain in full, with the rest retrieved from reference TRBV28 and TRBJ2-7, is DVKVTQSSRYLVKRTGEKVFLECVQDMDHENMFWYRQDPGLGLRLIYFSYDVKMKEKGDIPEGYSVSREKKERFSLILESASTNQTSMYLCASAPGTGRHEQYFGPGTRLTVT.

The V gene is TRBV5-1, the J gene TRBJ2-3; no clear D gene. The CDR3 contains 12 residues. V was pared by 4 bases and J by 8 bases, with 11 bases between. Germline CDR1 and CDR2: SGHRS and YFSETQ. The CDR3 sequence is CASSPSLSTQYF. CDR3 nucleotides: TGCGCCAGCAGCCCCTCCCTTAGTACGCAGTATTTT.

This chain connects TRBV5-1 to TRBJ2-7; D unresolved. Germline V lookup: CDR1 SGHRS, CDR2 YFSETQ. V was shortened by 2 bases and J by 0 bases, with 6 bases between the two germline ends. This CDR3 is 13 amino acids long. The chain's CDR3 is CASSLQSSYEQYF. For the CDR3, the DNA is TGCGCCAGCAGCTTACAGAGCTCCTACGAGCAGTACTTC.

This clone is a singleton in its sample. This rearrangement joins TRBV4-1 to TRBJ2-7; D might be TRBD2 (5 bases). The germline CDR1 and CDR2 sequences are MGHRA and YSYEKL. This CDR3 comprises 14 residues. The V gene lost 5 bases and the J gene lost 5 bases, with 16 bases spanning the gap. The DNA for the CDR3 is TGCGCCAGCAGCTACCGGGGTTCGACGGACGAGCAGTACTTC. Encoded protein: CASSYRGSTDEQYF.

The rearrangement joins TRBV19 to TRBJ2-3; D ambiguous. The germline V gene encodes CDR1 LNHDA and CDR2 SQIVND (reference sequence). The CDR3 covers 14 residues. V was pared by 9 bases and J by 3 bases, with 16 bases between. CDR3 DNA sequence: TGTGCCAGCTGCGCGGAAGTCGGGACAGATACGCAGTATTTT. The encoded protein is CASCAEVGTDTQYF.

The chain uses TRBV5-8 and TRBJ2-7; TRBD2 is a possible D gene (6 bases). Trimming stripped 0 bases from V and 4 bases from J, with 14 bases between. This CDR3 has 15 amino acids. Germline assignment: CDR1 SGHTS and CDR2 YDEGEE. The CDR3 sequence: CASSLAPGEAYEQYF. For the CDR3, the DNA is TGTGCCAGCAGCTTGGCCCCGGGAGAGGCGTACGAGCAGTACTTC.

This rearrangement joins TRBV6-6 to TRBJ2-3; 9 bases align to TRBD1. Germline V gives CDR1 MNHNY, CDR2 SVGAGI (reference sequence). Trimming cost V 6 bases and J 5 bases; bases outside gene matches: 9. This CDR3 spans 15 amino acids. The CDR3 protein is CASRPGQGMIDTQYF. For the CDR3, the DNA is TGTGCCAGCAGACCGGGACAGGGAATGATAGATACGCAGTATTTT.

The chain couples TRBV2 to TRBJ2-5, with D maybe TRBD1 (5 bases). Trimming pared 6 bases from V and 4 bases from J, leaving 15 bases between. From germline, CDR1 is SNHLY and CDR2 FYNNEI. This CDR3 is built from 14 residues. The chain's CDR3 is CASRTDSPAETQYF. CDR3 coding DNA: TGTGCCAGCAGGACAGACAGCCCCGCAGAGACCCAGTACTTC.

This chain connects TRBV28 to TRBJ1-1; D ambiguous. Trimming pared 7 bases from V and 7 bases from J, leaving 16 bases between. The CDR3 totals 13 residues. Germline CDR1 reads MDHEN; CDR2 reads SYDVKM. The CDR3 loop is CASTLGRYGEAFF. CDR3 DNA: TGTGCCAGCACCTTGGGCAGGTATGGTGAAGCTTTCTTT.

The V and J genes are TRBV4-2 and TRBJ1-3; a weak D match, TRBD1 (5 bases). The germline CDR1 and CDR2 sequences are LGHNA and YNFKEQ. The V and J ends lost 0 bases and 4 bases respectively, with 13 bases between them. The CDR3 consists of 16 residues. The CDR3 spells CASSQEGRAVGNTIYF. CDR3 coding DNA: TGTGCCAGCAGCCAAGAGGGCAGGGCCGTCGGAAACACCATATATTTT.

CDR3 in amino acids: CASSLGVSGTYEQYF. CDR3 nucleotide sequence: TGTGCCAGCAGCTTAGGGGTTAGCGGGACCTACGAGCAGTACTTC. The rearrangement links TRBV7-2 to TRBJ2-7, with 8 positions matching TRBD2. Germline V CDR1 and CDR2: SGHTA, FQGNSA. V was clipped by 1 base and J by 2 bases; unmatched bases: 4. The CDR3 sequence is 15 residues long. The whole variable domain, remainder taken from reference TRBV7-2 and TRBJ2-7, is GAGVSQSPSNKVTEKGKDVELRCDPISGHTALYWYRQSLGQGLEFLIYFQGNSAPDKSGLPSDRFSAERTGGSVSTLTIQRTQQEDSAVYLCASSLGVSGTYEQYFGPGTRLTVT.

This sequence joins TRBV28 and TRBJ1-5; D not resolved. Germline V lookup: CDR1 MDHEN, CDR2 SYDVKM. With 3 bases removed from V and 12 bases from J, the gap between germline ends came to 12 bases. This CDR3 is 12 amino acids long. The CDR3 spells CASSLEDRSQHF. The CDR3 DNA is TGTGCCAGCAGTTTGGAGGACCGCAGCCAGCATTTT.

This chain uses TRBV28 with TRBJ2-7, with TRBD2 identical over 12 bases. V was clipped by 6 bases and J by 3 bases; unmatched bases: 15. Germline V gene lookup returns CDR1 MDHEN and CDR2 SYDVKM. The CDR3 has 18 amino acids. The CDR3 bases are TGTGCCAGCAGCTCTCCCCTAGGGCTAGCGGGAGGGCGCTACGAGCAGTACTTC. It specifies CASSSPLGLAGGRYEQYF.

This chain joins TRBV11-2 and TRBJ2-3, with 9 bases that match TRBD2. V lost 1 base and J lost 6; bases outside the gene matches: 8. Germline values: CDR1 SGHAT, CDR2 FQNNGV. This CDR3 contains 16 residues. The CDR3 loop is CASSLGVPSGTDTQYF. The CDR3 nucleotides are TGTGCCAGCAGCTTAGGCGTCCCTAGCGGGACGGATACGCAGTATTTT.

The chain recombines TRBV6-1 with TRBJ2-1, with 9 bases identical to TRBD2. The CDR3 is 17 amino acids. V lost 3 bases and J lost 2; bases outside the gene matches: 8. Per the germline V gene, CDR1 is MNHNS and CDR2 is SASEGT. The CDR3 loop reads CASSELKGGRAYNEQFF. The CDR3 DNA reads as TGTGCCAGCAGTGAGCTCAAAGGCGGGAGGGCCTACAATGAGCAGTTCTTC.

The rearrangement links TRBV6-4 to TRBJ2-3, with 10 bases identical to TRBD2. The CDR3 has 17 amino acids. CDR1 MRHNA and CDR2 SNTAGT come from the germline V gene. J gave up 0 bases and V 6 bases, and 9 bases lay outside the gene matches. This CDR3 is CASSPSLAGVSTDTQYF. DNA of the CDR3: TGTGCCAGCAGCCCCTCTCTAGCGGGAGTTAGCACAGATACGCAGTATTTT.

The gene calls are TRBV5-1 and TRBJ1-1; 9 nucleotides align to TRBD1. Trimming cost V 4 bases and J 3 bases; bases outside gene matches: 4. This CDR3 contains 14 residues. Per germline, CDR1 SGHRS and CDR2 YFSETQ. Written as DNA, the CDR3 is TGCGCCAGCAGCGGAAGGACAGGGGACACTGAAGCTTTCTTT. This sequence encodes CASSGRTGDTEAFF.

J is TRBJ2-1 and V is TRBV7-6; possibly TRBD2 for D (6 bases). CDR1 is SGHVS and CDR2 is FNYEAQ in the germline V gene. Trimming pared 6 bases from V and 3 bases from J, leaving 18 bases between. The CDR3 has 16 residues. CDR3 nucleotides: TGTGCCAGCAGACCGTCCGGGGGAGGAATCTACAATGAGCAGTTCTTC. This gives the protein CASRPSGGGIYNEQFF.

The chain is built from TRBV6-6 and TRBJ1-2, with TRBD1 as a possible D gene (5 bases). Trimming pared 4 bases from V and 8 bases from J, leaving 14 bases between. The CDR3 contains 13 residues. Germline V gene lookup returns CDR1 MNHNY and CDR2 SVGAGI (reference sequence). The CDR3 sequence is CASSSQAWGGYTF. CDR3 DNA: TGTGCCAGCAGTTCACAGGCCTGGGGCGGCTACACCTTC.

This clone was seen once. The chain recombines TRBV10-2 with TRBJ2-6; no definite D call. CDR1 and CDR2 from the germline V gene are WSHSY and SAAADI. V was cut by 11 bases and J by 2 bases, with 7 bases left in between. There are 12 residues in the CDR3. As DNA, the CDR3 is TGCGCCCTAAGCGCTGGGGCCAACGTCCTGACTTTC. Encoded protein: CALSAGANVLTF.

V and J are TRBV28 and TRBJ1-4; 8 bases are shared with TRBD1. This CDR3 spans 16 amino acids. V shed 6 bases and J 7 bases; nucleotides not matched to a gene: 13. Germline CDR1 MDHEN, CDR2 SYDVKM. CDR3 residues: CASSRLLTGEGEKLFF. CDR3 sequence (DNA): TGTGCCAGCAGCCGCCTGCTGACAGGGGAGGGTGAAAAACTGTTTTTT.

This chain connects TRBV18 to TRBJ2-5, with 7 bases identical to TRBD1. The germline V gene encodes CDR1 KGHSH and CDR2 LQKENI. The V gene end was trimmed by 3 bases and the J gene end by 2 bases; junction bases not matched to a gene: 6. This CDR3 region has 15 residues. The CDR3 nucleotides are TGTGCCAGCTCACCTAACAGGGGTGGGCAAGAGACCCAGTACTTC. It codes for CASSPNRGGQETQYF. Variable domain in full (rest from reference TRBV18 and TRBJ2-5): NAGVMQNPRHLVRRRGQEARLRCSPMKGHSHVYWYRQLPEEGLKFMVYLQKENIIDESGMPKERFSAEFPKEGPSILRIQQVVRGDSAAYFCASSPNRGGQETQYFGPGTRLLVL.

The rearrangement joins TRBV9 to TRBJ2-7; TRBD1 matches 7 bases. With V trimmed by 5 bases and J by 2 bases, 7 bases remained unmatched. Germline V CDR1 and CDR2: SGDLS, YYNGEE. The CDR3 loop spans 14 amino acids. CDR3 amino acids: CASSRTGDPYEQYF. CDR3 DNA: TGTGCCAGCAGTCGTACAGGGGATCCCTACGAGCAGTACTTC.

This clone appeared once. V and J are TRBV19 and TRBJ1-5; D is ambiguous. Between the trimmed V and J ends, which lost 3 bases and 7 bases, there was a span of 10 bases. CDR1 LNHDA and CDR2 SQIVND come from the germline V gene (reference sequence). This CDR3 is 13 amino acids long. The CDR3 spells CASSMGRLQPQHF. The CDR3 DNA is TGTGCCAGTAGTATGGGCCGACTACAGCCCCAGCATTTT.

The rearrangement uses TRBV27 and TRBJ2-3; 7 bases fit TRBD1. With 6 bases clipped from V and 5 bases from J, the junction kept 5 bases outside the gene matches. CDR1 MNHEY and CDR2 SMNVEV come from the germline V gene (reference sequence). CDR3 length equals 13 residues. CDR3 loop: CASRLYRGDTQYF. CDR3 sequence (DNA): TGTGCCAGCAGACTCTACAGGGGAGATACGCAGTATTTT.

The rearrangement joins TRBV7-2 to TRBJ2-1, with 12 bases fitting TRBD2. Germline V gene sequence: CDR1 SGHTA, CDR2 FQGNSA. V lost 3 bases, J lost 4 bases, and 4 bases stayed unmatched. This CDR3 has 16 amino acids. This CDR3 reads CASSFAGTSGYNEQFF. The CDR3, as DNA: TGTGCCAGCAGCTTCGCAGGGACTAGCGGGTACAATGAGCAGTTCTTC.